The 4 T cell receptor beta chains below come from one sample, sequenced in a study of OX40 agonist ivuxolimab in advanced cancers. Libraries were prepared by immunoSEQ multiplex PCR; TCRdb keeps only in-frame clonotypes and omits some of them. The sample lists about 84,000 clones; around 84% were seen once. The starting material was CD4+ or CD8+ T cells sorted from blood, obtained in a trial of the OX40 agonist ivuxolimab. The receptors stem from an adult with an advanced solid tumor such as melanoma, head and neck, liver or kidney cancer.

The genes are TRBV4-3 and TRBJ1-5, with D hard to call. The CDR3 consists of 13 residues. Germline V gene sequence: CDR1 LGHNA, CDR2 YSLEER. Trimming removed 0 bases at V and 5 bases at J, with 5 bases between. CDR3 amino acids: CASSQDGDQPQHF. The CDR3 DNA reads TGCGCCAGCAGCCAAGATGGGGATCAGCCCCAGCATTTT.

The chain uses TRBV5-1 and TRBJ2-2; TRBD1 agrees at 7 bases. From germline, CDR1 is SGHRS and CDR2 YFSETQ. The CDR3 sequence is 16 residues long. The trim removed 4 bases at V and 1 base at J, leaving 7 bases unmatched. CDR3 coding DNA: TGCGCCAGCAGCGACAGGGTATTCGGGAACACCGGGGAGCTGTTTTTT. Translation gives CASSDRVFGNTGELFF.

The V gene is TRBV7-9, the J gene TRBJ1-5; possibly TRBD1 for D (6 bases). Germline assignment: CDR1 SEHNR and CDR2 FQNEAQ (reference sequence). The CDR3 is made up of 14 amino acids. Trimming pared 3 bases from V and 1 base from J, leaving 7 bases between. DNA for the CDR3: TGTGCCAGCAGCTTTGGACAGAGCAATCAGCCCCAGCATTTT. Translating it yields CASSFGQSNQPQHF.

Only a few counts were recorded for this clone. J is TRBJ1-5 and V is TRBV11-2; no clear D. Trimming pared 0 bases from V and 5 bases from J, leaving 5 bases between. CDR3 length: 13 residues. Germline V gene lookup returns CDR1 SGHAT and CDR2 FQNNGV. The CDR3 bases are TGTGCCAGCAGCTTAGATGGGCATCAGCCCCAGCATTTT. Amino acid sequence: CASSLDGHQPQHF.